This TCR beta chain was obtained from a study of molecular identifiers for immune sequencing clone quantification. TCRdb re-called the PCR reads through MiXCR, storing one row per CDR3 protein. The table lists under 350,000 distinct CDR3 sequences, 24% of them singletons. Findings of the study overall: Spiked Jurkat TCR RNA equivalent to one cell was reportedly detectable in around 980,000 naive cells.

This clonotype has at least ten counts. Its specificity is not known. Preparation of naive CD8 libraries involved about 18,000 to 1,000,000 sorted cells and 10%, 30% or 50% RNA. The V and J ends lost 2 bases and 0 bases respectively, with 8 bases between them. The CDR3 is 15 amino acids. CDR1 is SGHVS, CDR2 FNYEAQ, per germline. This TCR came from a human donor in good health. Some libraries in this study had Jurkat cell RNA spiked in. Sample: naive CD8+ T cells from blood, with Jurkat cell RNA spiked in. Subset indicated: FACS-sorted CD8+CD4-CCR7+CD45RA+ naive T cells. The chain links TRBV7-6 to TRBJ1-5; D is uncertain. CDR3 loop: CASSLTAYSNQPQHF. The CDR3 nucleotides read TGTGCCAGCAGCTTAACAGCTTATAGCAATCAGCCCCAGCATTTT. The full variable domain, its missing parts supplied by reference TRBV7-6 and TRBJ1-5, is GAGVSQSPRYKVTKRGQDVALRCDPISGHVSLYWYRQALGQGPEFLTYFNYEAQQDKSGLPNDRFSAERPEGSISTLTIQRTEQRDSAMYRCASSLTAYSNQPQHFGDGTRLSIL.